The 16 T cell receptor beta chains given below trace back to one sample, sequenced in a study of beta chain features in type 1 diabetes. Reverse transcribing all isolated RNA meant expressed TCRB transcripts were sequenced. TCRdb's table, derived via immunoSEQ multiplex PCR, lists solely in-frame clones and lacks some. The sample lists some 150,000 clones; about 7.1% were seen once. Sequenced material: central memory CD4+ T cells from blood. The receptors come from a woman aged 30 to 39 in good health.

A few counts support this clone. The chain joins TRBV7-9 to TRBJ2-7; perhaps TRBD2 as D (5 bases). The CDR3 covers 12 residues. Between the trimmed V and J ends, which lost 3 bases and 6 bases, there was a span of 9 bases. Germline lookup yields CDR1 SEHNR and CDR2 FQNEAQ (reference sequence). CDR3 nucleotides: TGTGCCAGCAGCTTCACGGGAAGCGAGCAGTACTTC. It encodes CASSFTGSEQYF. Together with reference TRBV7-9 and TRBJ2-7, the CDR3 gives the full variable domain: DTGVSQNPRHKITKRGQNVTFRCDPISEHNRLYWYRQTLGQGPEFLTYFQNEAQLEKSRLLSDRFSAERPKGSFSTLEIQRTEQGDSAMYLCASSFTGSEQYFGPGTRLTVT.

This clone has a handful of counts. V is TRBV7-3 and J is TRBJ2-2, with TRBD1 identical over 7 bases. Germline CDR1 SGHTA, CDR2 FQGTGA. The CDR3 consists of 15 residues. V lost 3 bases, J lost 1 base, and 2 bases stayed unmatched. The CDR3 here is CASSLGQKNTGELFF. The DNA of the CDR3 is TGTGCCAGCAGCTTGGGACAGAAGAACACCGGGGAGCTGTTTTTT.

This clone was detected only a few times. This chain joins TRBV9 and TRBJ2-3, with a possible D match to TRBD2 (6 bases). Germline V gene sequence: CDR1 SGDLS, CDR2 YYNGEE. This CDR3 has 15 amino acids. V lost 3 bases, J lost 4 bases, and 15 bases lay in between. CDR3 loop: CASSGGTGRADTQYF. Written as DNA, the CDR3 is TGTGCCAGCAGCGGGGGGACTGGCCGGGCAGATACGCAGTATTTT.

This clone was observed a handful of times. The CDR3 loop reads CASSEGEIHNEQFF. The CDR3, as DNA: TGTGCCAGCAGCGAGGGGGAGATACACAATGAGCAGTTCTTC. The chain combines TRBV28 with TRBJ2-1, with a weak D call TRBD1 (6 bases). Germline CDR1 and CDR2: MDHEN and SYDVKM. This CDR3 spans 14 amino acids. With 6 bases removed from V and 5 bases from J, the gap between germline ends came to 14 bases.

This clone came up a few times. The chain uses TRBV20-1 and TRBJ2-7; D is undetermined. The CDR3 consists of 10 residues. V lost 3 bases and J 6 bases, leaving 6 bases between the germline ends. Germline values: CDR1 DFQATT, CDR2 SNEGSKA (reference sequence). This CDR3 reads CSASTREQYF. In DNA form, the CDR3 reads TGCAGTGCTAGTACACGCGAGCAGTACTTC.

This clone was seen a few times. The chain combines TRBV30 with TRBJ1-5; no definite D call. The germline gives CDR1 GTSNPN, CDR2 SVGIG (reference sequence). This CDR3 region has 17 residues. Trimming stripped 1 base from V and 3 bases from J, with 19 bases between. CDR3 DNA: TGTGCCTGGAGTGACACACTCGGGCGGGCCTTCAATCAGCCCCAGCATTTT. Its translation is CAWSDTLGRAFNQPQHF. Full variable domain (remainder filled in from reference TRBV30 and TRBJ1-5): SQTIHQWPATLVQPVGSPLSLECTVEGTSNPNLYWYRQAAGRGLQLLFYSVGIGQISSEVPQNLSASRPQDRQFILSSKKLLLSDSGFYLCAWSDTLGRAFNQPQHFGDGTRLSIL.

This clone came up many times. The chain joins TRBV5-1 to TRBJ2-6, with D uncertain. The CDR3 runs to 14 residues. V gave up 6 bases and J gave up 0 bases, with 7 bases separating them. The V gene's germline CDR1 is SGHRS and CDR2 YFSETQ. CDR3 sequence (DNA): TGCGCCAGCAAAGGAGTCTCTGGGGCCAACGTCCTGACTTTC. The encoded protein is CASKGVSGANVLTF.

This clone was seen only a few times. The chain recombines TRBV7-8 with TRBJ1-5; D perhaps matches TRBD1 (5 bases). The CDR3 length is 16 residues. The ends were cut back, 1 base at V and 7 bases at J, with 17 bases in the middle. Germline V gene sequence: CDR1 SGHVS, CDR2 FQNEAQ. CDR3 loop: CASSLGGGMGGQPQHF. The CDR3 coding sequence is TGTGCCAGCAGCTTAGGGGGGGGTATGGGTGGGCAGCCCCAGCATTTT.

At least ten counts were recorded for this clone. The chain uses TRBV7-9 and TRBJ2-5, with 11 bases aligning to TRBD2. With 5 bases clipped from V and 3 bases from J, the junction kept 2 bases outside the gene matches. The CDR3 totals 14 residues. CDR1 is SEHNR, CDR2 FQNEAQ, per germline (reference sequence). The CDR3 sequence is CASSLTSGEETQYF. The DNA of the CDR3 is TGTGCCAGCAGCCTGACTAGCGGGGAAGAGACCCAGTACTTC.

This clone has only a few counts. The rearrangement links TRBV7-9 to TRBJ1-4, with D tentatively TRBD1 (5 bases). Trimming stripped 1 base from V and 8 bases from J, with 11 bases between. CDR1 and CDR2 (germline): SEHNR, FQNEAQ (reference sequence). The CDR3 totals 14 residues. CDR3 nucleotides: TGTGCCAGCAGCTTAGGGGCAGGGTACGAAAAACTGTTTTTT. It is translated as CASSLGAGYEKLFF.

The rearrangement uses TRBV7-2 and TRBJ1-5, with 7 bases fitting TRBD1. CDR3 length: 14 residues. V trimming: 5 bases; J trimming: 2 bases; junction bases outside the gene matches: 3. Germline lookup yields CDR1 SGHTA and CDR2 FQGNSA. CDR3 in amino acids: CASSNGQGNQPQHF. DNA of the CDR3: TGTGCCAGCAGCAACGGACAGGGCAATCAGCCCCAGCATTTT.

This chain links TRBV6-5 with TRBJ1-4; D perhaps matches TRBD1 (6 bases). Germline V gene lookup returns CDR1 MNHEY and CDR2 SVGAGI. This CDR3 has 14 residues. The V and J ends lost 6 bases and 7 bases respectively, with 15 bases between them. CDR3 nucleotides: TGTGCCAGCAGCCACGGGGGGGCCGGTGAAAAACTGTTTTTT. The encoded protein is CASSHGGAGEKLFF.

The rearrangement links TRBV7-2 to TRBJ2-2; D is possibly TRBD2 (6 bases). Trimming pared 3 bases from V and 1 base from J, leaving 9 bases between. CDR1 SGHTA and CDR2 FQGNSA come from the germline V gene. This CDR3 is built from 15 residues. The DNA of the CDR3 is TGTGCCAGCAGCTTTGTCGGGGGGAACACCGGGGAGCTGTTTTTT. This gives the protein CASSFVGGNTGELFF. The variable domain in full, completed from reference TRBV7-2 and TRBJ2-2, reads GAGVSQSPSNKVTEKGKDVELRCDPISGHTALYWYRQSLGQGLEFLIYFQGNSAPDKSGLPSDRFSAERTGGSVSTLTIQRTQQEDSAVYLCASSFVGGNTGELFFGEGSRLTVL.

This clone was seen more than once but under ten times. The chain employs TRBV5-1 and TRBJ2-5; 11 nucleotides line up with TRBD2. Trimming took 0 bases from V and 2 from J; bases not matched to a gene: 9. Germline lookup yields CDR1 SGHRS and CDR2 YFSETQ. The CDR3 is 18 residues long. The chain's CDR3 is CASSLDASGLAVQETQYF. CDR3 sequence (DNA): TGCGCCAGCAGCTTGGACGCCTCGGGACTAGCGGTGCAAGAGACCCAGTACTTC.

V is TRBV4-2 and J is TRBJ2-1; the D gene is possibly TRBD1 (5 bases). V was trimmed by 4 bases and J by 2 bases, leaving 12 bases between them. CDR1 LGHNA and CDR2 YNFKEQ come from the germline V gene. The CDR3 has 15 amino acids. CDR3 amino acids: CASSPRWGAYNEQFF. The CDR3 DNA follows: TGTGCCAGCAGCCCCCGTTGGGGCGCCTACAATGAGCAGTTCTTC.

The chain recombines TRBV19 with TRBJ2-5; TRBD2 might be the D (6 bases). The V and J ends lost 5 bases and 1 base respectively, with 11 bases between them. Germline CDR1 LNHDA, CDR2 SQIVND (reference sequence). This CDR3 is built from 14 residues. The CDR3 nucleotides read TGTGCCAGTAGTCCAGGACTATTCCAAGAGACCCAGTACTTC. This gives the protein CASSPGLFQETQYF.